Listed below are T cell receptor beta chains from one sample, sequenced in a study of T cells after yellow fever vaccination. Each CDR3 protein is one row after TCRdb ran MiXCR on the 5' RACE reads. Here the sample spans 620,000 or so distinct CDR3 sequences, around 17% being singletons. This specimen was PBMCs, taken 5 days after the first yellow fever vaccination. All receptors come from a man in his late teens or twenties who received the YFV17D yellow fever vaccine. CDR3s include the opening cysteine and the closing phenylalanine or tryptophan. Each record gives: V gene, J gene, D gene, clone size, CDR3 protein, CDR3 DNA. A D gene is named only where the DNA matches it firmly. Expanded clones are given a class, and other clones once, few, many or no size at all.

TRBV12-3/TRBV12-4	TRBJ2-7	TRBD1	few	CASSQGQNPHYEQYF	TGTGCCAGCAGTCAGGGACAGAACCCCCACTACGAGCAGTATTTC
TRBV6-1	TRBJ1-1	.	few	CASRQDRAMNTEAFF	TGTGCCAGCAGACAGGACAGAGCCATGAACACTGAAGCTTTCTTT
TRBV20-1	TRBJ2-1	.	few	CSVGYNEQFF	TGCAGTGTCGGCTACAATGAGCAGTTCTTC
TRBV7-9	TRBJ2-1	.	once	CASSPRVSGTLYNEQFF	TGTGCCAGCAGCCCGAGGGTATCCGGGACACTGTACAATGAGCAGTTCTTC
TRBV29-1	TRBJ2-1	.	.	CSADGGGSGYNEQFF	TGCAGCGCTGATGGGGGTGGTTCTGGGTACAATGAGCAGTTCTTC
TRBV27	TRBJ2-7	.	.	CASSKTRWGEQYF	TGTGCCAGCAGTAAGACCCGGTGGGGCGAGCAGTACTTC
TRBV7-9	TRBJ1-2	TRBD1	few	CASSLDRGGYTF	TGTGCCAGCAGCCTGGACAGGGGTGGCTACACCTTC
TRBV4-1	TRBJ1-5	.	.	CASSLMRSPGNQPQHF	TGCGCCAGCAGCCTCATGCGGTCCCCGGGGAATCAGCCCCAGCATTTT
TRBV14	TRBJ2-1	.	few	CASSQGMVPGYNEQFF	TGTGCCAGCAGCCAAGGAATGGTACCAGGCTACAATGAGCAGTTCTTC
TRBV7-2	TRBJ1-1	TRBD1	few	CASSPQQGARTEAFF	TGTGCCAGCAGCCCCCAACAGGGGGCTCGAACTGAAGCTTTCTTT
TRBV20-1	TRBJ1-2	.	.	CSASTEPYGYTF	TGCAGTGCTAGCACAGAACCCTATGGCTACACCTTC
TRBV3-1	TRBJ1-2	.	.	CASSRHPPGNGYTF	TGTGCCAGCAGTCGACACCCACCGGGCAATGGCTACACCTTC
TRBV12-3/TRBV12-4	TRBJ2-1	.	.	CASSFGSNNEQFF	TGTGCCAGCAGTTTTGGCAGCAACAATGAGCAGTTCTTC
TRBV30	TRBJ1-5	TRBD1	.	CASSDRGLYNQPQHF	TGTGCCTCGAGCGACAGGGGGCTATACAATCAGCCCCAGCATTTT
TRBV28	TRBJ2-7	TRBD1	few	CATQGVPYEQYF	TGTGCCACACAGGGGGTACCCTACGAGCAGTACTTC
TRBV15	TRBJ2-7	.	.	CATSPGITYEQYF	TGTGCCACCAGCCCAGGGATAACCTACGAGCAGTACTTC
TRBV6-5	TRBJ1-6	.	.	CASSSYSRSPLHF	TGTGCCAGCAGTTCGTACAGTCGTTCACCCCTCCACTTT
TRBV7-3	TRBJ2-2	.	.	CASSQGSWNTGELFF	TGTGCCAGCAGCCAAGGGTCATGGAACACCGGGGAGCTGTTTTTT
TRBV5-1	TRBJ2-3	.	few	CASSLSVDATQYF	TGCGCCAGCAGCTTGAGTGTAGACGCTACGCAGTATTTT
TRBV28	TRBJ1-2	.	.	CASTVTPANYGYTF	TGTGCCAGCACTGTGACACCAGCTAACTATGGCTACACCTTC
TRBV18	TRBJ1-1	TRBD1	.	CASSPTGGYGGTEAFF	TGTGCCAGCTCACCAACAGGGGGGTACGGGGGTACTGAAGCTTTCTTT
TRBV15	TRBJ2-2	TRBD1	.	CATSRDLLGTDTGELFF	TGTGCCACCAGCAGAGATCTCTTAGGGACAGACACCGGGGAGCTGTTTTTT
TRBV19	TRBJ1-6	TRBD1	few	CASSPGTGLNSPLHF	TGTGCCAGTAGTCCCGGGACAGGCCTTAATTCACCCCTCCACTTT
TRBV12-3/TRBV12-4	TRBJ2-3	.	.	CASSFLRGGDTQYF	TGTGCCAGCAGTTTCCTCAGGGGAGGAGATACGCAGTATTTT
TRBV6-1	TRBJ2-1	.	.	CASSGLADSYNEQFF	TGTGCCAGCAGTGGATTGGCGGACTCCTACAATGAGCAGTTCTTC
TRBV7-8	TRBJ2-4	.	few	CASSQGSGKGSIQYF	TGTGCCAGCAGTCAAGGGTCAGGGAAGGGGTCCATTCAGTACTTC
TRBV5-1	TRBJ1-1	.	few	CASSLWPLNTEAFF	TGCGCCAGCAGCTTGTGGCCTTTGAACACTGAAGCTTTCTTT
TRBV3-1	TRBJ1-2	.	.	CASSHREDYGYTF	TGTGCCAGCAGCCACAGGGAGGACTATGGCTACACCTTC
TRBV18	TRBJ2-5	.	once	CASSPLGPLGNQETQYF	TGTGCCAGCTCACCCCTAGGACCGCTCGGTAACCAAGAGACCCAGTACTTC
TRBV2	TRBJ2-3	TRBD1	.	CASEYRGNTDTQYF	TGTGCCAGTGAGTACAGGGGGAACACAGATACGCAGTATTTT
TRBV5-6	TRBJ2-5	TRBD1	few	CATATGLETQYF	TGTGCCACCGCGACAGGGCTGGAGACCCAGTACTTC
TRBV7-2	TRBJ2-4	.	.	CASSSPPGIQYF	TGTGCCAGCAGCTCCCCCCCGGGCATTCAGTACTTC